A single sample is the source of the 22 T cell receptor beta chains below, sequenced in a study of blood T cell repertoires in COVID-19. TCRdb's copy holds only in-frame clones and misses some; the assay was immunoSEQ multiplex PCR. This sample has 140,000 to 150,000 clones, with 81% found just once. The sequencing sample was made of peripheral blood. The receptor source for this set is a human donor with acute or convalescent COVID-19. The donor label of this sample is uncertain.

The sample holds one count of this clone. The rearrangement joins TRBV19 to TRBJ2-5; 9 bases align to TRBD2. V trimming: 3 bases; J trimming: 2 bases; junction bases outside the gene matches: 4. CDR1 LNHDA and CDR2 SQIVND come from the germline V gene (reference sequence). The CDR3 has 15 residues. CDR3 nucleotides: TGTGCCAGTAGTATCCTAGCGGGGAGTCAAGAGACCCAGTACTTC. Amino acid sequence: CASSILAGSQETQYF.

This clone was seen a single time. The DNA of the CDR3 is TGTGCCAGCAGTTACTTACAAAATGAGCAGTTCTTC. It translates to CASSYLQNEQFF. The chain carries TRBV6-2 or TRBV6-3 and TRBJ2-1; D call uncertain. The CDR3 runs 12 residues. The V gene lost 1 base and the J gene lost 7 bases, with 5 bases spanning the gap. Germline assignment: CDR1 MNHEY and CDR2 SVGEGT.

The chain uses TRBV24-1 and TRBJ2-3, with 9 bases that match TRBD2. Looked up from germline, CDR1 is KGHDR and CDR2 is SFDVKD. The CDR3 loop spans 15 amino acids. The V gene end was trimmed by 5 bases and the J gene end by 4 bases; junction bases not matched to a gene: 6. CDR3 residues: CATSVKRGAPDTQYF. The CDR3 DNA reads TGTGCCACCAGTGTCAAGCGGGGGGCCCCAGATACGCAGTATTTT.

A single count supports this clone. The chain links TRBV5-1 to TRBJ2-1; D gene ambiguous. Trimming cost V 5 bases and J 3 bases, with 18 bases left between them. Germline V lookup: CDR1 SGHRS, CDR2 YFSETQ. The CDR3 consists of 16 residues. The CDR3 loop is CASSPPDGDFYNEQFF. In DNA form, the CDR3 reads TGCGCCAGCAGTCCACCTGACGGAGACTTCTACAATGAGCAGTTCTTC.

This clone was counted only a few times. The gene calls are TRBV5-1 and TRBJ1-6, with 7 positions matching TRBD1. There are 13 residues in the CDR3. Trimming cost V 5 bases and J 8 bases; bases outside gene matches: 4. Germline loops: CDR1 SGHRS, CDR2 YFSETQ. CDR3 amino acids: CASRGDSYSPLHF. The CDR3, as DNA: TGCGCCAGCAGAGGGGACAGTTATTCACCCCTCCACTTT.

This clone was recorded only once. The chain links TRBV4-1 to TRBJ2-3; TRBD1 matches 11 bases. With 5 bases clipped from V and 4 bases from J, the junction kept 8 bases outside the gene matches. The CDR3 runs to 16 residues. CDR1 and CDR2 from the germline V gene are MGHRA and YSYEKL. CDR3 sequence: CASSFQDRGQADTQYF. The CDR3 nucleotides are TGCGCCAGCAGCTTCCAGGACAGGGGGCAGGCAGATACGCAGTATTTT.

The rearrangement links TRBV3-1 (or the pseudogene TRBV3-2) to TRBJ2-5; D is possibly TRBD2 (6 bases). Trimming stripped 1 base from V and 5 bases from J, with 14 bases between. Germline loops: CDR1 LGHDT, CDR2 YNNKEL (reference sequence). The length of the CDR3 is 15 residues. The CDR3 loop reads CASSQGGGGRETQYF. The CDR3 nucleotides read TGTGCCAGCAGCCAAGGGGGTGGAGGGAGGGAGACCCAGTACTTC.

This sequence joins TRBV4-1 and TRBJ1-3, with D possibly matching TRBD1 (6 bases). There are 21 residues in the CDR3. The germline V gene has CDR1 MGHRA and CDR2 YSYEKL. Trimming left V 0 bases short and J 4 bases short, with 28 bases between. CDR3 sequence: CASSQDLGAGRPRAYGNTIYF. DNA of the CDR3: TGCGCCAGCAGCCAAGATTTGGGGGCCGGTCGGCCCCGAGCGTACGGAAACACCATATATTTT.

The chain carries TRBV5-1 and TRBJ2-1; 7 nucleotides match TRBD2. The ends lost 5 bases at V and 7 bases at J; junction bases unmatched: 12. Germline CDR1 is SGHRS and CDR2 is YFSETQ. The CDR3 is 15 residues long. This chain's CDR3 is CASRREAGNINEQFF. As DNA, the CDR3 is TGCGCCAGCAGAAGGGAAGCGGGGAATATAAATGAGCAGTTCTTC.

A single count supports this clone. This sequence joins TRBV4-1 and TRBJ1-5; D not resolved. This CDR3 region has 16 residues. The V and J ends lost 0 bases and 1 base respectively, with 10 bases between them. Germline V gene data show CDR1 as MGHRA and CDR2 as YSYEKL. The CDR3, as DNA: TGCGCCAGCAGCCAAGATCTCGAGCGCAGCAATCAGCCCCAGCATTTT. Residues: CASSQDLERSNQPQHF.

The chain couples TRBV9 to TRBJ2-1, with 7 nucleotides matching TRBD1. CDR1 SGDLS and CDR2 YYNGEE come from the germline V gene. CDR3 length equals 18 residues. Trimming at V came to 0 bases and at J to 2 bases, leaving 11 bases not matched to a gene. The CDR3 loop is CASSVGTGQTTTYNEQFF. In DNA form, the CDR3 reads TGTGCCAGCAGCGTAGGGACAGGCCAAACTACTACCTACAATGAGCAGTTCTTC.

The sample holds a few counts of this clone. The CDR3 loop reads CASRQIVAGELFF. In nucleotides, the CDR3 is TGCGCCAGCAGGCAGATCGTGGCCGGGGAGCTGTTTTTT. The genes are TRBV4-1 and TRBJ2-2; unclear D gene. The CDR3 extends over 13 amino acids. Germline CDR1 is MGHRA and CDR2 is YSYEKL. Trimming pared 6 bases from V and 6 bases from J, leaving 11 bases between.

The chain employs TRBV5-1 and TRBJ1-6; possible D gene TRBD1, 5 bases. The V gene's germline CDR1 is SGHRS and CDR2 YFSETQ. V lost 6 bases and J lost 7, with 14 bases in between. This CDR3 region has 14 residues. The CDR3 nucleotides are TGCGCCAGCAACTCAGGAGGGGAAAATTCACCCCTCCACTTT. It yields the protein CASNSGGENSPLHF. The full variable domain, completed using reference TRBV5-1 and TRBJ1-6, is KAGVTQTPRYLIKTRGQQVTLSCSPISGHRSVSWYQQTPGQGLQFLFEYFSETQRNKGNFPGRFSGRQFSNSRSEMNVSTLELGDSALYLCASNSGGENSPLHFGNGTRLTVT.

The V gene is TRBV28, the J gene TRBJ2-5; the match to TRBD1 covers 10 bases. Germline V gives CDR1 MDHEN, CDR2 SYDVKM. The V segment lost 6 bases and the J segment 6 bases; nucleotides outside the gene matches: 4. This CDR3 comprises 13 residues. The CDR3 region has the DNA TGTGCCAGCAGCTGGGACAGGGGAAAGACCCAGTACTTC. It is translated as CASSWDRGKTQYF. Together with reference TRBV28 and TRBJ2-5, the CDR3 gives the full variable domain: DVKVTQSSRYLVKRTGEKVFLECVQDMDHENMFWYRQDPGLGLRLIYFSYDVKMKEKGDIPEGYSVSREKKERFSLILESASTNQTSMYLCASSWDRGKTQYFGPGTRLLVL.

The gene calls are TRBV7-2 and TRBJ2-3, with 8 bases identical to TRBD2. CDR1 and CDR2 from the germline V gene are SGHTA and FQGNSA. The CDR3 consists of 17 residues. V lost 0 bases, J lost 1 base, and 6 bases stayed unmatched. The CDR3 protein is CASSLAYGSGGTDTQYF. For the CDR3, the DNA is TGTGCCAGCAGCTTAGCGTACGGTAGCGGGGGCACAGATACGCAGTATTTT.

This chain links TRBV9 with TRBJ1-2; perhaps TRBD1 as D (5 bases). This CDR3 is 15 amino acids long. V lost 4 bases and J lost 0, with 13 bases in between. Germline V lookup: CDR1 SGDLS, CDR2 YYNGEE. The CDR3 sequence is CASSPVQAPNYGYTF. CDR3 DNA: TGTGCCAGCAGCCCGGTACAGGCGCCTAACTATGGCTACACCTTC.

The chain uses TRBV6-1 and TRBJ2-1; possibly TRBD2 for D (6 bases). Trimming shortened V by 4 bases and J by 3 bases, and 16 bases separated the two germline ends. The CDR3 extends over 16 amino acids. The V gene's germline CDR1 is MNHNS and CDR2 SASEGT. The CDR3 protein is CASSVDFAGHYNEQFF. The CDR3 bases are TGTGCCAGCAGTGTCGACTTCGCGGGGCACTACAATGAGCAGTTCTTC.

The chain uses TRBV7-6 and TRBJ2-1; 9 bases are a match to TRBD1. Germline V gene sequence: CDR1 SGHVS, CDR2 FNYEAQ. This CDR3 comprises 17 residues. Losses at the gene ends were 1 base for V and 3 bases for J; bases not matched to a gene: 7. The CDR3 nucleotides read TGTGCCAGCAGCTTAGTGATACGGACAGGGGACTACAATGAGCAGTTCTTC. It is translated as CASSLVIRTGDYNEQFF.

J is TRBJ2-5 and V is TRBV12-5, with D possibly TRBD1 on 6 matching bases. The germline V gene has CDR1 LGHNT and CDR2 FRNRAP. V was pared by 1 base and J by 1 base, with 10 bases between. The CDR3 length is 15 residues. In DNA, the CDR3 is TGTGCTAGTGGTTTGGGGAGGACAGCCCAAGAGACCCAGTACTTC. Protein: CASGLGRTAQETQYF.

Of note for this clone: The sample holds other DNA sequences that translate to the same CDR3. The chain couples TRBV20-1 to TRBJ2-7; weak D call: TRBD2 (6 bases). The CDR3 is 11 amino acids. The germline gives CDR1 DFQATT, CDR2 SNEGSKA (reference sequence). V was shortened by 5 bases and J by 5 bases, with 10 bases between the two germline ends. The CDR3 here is CSASSGHEQYV. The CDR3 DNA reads TGCAGTGCTTCAAGCGGGCACGAGCAGTACGTC.

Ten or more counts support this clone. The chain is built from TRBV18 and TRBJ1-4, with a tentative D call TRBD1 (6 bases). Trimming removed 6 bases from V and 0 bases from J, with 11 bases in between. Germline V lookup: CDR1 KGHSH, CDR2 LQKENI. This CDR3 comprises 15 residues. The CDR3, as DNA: TGTGCCAGCTCGCCGGCAGGGGCAACTAATGAAAAACTGTTTTTT. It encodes CASSPAGATNEKLFF.

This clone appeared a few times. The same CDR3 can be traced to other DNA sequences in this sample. The CDR3 here is CASSQGGTQYF. The CDR3, as DNA: TGTGCCAGCAGCCAAGGCGGGACCCAGTACTTC. This rearrangement joins TRBV3-1 (or the pseudogene TRBV3-2) to TRBJ2-5; D remains unclear. Trimming removed 1 base from V and 7 bases from J, with 4 bases in between. Germline V gives CDR1 LGHDT, CDR2 YNNKEL (reference sequence). The CDR3 contains 11 residues.